This T cell receptor beta chain originates from a study of CD8 T cells in ankylosing spondylitis. TCRdb re-derived calls from the 5' RACE reads in MiXCR, one entry per CDR3 protein. Of approximately 350,000 distinct CDR3 sequences in the sample, roughly 14% were seen once. Sequenced sample: blood, either unsorted or a sorted T cell fraction (not recorded which). This TCR derives from a male donor with ankylosing spondylitis or in good health (not recorded which).

CDR3 loop: CASNPQGPGTDTQYF. The CDR3 DNA reads as TGCGCCAGCAACCCACAGGGGCCGGGAACAGATACGCAGTATTTT. The J gene is TRBJ2-3, the V gene TRBV5-1, with 7 bases fitting TRBD1. The CDR3 consists of 15 residues. Germline CDR1 SGHRS, CDR2 YFSETQ. V shed 6 bases, J shed 3 bases, and the junction held 10 bases outside the gene matches.